What follows is one TCR beta chain and its context. The data originate from a study of blood T cell repertoires in COVID-19. The assay was immunoSEQ multiplex PCR, and TCRdb's table has in-frame clones only and misses some. This table has fewer than 300,000 clones, approximately 85% appearing once. The CDR3 loop spans 13 amino acids. Trimming cost V 5 bases and J 4 bases, with 9 bases left between them. The germline V gene encodes CDR1 LNHNV and CDR2 YYDKDF (reference sequence). The receptor comes from a young man with active or convalescent COVID-19. The rearrangement joins TRBV15 to TRBJ1-5; possibly TRBD1 for D (5 bases). The material sequenced was peripheral blood. The CDR3 region has the DNA TGTGCCACCAGCTCCGGGGGTAATCAGCCCCAGCATTTT. This encodes CATSSGGNQPQHF. The full variable domain, in which reference TRBV15 and TRBJ1-5 provide the parts outside the CDR3, is DAMVIQNPRYQVTQFGKPVTLSCSQTLNHNVMYWYQQKSSQAPKLLFHYYDKDFNNEADTPDNFQSRRPNTSFCFLDIRSPGLGDTAMYLCATSSGGNQPQHFGDGTRLSIL.